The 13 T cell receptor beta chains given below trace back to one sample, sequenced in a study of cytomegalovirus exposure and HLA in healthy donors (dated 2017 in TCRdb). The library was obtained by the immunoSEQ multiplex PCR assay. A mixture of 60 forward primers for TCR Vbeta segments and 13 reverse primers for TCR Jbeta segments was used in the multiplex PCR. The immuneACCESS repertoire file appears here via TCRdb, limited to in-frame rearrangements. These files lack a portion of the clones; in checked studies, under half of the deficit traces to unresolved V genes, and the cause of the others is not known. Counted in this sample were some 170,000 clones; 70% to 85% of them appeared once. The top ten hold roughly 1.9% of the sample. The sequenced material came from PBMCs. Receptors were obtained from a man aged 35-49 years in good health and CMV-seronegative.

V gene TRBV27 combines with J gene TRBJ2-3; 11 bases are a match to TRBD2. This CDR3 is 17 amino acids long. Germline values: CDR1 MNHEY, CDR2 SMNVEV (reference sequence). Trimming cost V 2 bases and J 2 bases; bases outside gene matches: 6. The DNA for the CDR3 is TGTGCCAGCAGTTTAGGAGGGACTAGCGGATTCACAGATACGCAGTATTTT. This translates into CASSLGGTSGFTDTQYF.

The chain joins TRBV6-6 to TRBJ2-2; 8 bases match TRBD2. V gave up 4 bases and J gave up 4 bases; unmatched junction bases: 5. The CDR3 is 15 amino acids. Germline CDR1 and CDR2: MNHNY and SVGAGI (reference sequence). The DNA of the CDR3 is TGTGCCAGCAGTTTGAGCGGGAGTAGCACCGGGGAGCTGTTTTTT. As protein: CASSLSGSSTGELFF.

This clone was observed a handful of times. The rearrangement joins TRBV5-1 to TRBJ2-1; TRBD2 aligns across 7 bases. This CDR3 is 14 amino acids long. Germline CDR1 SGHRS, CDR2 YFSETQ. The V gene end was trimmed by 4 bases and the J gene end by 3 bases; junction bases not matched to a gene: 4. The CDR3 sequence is CASSQERGYNEQFF. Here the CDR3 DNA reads TGCGCCAGCAGCCAGGAGCGGGGCTACAATGAGCAGTTCTTC.

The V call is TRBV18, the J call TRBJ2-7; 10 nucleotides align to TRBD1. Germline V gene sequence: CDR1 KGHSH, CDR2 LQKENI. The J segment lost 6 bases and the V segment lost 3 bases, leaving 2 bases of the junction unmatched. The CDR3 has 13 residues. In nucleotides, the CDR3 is TGTGCCAGCTCACCCGGGACAGGGGTCGAGCAGTACTTC. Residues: CASSPGTGVEQYF.

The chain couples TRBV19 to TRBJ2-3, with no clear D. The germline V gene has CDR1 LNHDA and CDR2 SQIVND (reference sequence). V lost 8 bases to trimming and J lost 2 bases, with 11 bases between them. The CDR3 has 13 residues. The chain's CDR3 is CASAGISTDTQYF. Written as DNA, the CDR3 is TGTGCCAGTGCAGGTATTTCCACAGATACGCAGTATTTT.

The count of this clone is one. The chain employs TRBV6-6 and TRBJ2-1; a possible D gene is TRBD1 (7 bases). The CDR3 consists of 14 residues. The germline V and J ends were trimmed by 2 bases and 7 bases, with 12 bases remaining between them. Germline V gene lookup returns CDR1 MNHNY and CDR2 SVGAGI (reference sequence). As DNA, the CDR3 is TGTGCCAGCAGTTACCTCCAGGGGGGTAATGAGCAGTTCTTC. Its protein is CASSYLQGGNEQFF.

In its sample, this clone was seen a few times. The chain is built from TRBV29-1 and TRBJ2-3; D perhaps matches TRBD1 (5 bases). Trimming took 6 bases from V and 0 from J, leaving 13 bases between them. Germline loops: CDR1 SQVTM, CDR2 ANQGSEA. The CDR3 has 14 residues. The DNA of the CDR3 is TGCAGCGTCCCTCGGGCAGGGAGCACAGATACGCAGTATTTT. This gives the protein CSVPRAGSTDTQYF.

The CDR3 here is CASSVIGAGELFF. As DNA, the CDR3 is TGTGCCAGCAGCGTGATCGGGGCCGGGGAGCTGTTTTTT. V gene TRBV9 combines with J gene TRBJ2-2; D possibly corresponds to TRBD2 (5 bases). The CDR3 sequence is 13 residues long. V dropped 2 bases and J dropped 6 bases, with 8 bases sitting between them. In germline, CDR1 is SGDLS, CDR2 YYNGEE.

The CDR3 protein is CASSSYRDNTYEQYF. The CDR3 coding sequence is TGTGCCAGCAGCTCCTACCGGGACAACACCTACGAGCAGTACTTC. The chain has TRBV11-2 and TRBJ2-7, with D tentatively TRBD1 (6 bases). The germline CDR1 and CDR2 sequences are SGHAT and FQNNGV. CDR3 length: 15 amino acids. Trimming shortened V by 4 bases and J by 2 bases, and 15 bases separated the two germline ends.

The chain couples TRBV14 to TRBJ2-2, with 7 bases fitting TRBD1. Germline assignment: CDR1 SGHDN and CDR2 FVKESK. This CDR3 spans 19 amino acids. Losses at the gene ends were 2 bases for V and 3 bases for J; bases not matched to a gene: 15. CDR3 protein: CASSQKSQGRRYYTGELFF. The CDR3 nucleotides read TGTGCCAGCAGCCAAAAGTCACAGGGGAGACGGTATTACACCGGGGAGCTGTTTTTT.

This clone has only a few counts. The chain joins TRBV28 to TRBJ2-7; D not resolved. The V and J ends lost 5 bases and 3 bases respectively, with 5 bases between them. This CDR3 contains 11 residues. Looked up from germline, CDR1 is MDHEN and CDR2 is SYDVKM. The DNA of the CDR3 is TGTGCCAGCAGTGGGCTCTACGAGCAGTACTTC. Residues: CASSGLYEQYF.

CDR3 protein: CSAERTGQIPYEQYF. Written as DNA, the CDR3 is TGCAGCGCCGAGAGGACAGGACAAATTCCCTACGAGCAGTACTTC. The V call is TRBV29-1, the J call TRBJ2-7, with TRBD1 identical over 7 bases. The germline gives CDR1 SQVTM, CDR2 ANQGSEA. V shed 7 bases, J shed 2 bases, and the junction held 14 bases outside the gene matches. This CDR3 spans 15 amino acids.

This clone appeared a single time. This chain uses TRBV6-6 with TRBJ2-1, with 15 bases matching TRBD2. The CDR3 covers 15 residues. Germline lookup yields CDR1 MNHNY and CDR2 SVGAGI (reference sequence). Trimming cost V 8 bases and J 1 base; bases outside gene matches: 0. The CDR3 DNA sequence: TGTGCCAGCGGACTAGCGGGAGGGTCCTACAATGAGCAGTTCTTC. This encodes CASGLAGGSYNEQFF.